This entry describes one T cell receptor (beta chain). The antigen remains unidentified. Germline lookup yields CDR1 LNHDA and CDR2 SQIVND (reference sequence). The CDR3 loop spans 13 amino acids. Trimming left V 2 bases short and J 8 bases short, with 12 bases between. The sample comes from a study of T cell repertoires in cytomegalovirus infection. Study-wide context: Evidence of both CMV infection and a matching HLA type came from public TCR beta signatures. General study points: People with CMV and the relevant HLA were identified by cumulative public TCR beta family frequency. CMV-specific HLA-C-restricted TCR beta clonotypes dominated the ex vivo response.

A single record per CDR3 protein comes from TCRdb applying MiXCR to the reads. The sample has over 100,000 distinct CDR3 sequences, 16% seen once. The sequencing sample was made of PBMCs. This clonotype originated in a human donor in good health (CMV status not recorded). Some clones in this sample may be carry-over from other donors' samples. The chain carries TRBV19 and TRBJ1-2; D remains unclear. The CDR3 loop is CASSISGSVGYTF. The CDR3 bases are TGTGCCAGTAGTATATCCGGCTCGGTGGGCTACACCTTC.